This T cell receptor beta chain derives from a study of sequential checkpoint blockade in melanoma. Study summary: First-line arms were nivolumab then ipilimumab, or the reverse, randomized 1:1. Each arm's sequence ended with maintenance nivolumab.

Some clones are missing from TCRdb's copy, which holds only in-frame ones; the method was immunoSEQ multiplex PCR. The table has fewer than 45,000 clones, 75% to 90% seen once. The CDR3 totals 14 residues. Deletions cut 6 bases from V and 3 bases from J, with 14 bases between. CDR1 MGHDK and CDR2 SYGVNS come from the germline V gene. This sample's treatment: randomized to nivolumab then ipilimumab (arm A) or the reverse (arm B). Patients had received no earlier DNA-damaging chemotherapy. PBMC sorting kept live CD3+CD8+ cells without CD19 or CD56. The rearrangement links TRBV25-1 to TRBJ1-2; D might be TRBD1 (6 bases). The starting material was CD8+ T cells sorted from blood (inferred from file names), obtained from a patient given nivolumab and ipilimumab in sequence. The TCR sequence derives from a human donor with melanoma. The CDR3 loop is CASSATGSHYGYTF. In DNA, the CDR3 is TGTGCCAGCAGCGCCACAGGGTCTCACTATGGCTACACCTTC.